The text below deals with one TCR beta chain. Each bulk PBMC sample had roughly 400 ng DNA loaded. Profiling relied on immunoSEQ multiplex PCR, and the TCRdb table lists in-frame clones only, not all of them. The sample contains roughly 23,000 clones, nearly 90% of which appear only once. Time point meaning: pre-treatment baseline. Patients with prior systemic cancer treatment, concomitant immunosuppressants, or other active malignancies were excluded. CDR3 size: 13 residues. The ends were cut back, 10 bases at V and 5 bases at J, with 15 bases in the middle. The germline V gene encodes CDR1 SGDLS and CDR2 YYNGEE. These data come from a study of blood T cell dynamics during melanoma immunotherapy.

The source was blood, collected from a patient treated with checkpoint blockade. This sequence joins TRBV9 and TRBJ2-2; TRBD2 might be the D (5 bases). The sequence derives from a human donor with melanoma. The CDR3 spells CASRTEVTGELFF. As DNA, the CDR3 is TGTGCCTCTAGGACGGAGGTTACCGGGGAGCTGTTTTTT.